The T cell receptor (beta chain) under discussion was sequenced for a study of technical replicates of blood from a handful of donors. V was cut by 2 bases and J by 2 bases, with 10 bases left in between. CDR1 MNHNS and CDR2 SASEGT come from the germline V gene. CDR3 size: 14 residues. Sequencing used immunoSEQ multiplex PCR; TCRdb keeps in-frame clones, though not all of them. This sample has tens of thousands of clones, with about 95% found just once. Sequenced input: PBMCs. The chain employs TRBV6-1 and TRBJ2-7, with a weak D call TRBD2 (5 bases). This sequence was found in a human donor in good health. Some clones in this sample may be carry-over from other donors' samples. The chain's CDR3 is CASSEREGTYEQYF. CDR3 bases: TGTGCCAGCAGTGAAAGAGAGGGAACCTACGAGCAGTACTTC.